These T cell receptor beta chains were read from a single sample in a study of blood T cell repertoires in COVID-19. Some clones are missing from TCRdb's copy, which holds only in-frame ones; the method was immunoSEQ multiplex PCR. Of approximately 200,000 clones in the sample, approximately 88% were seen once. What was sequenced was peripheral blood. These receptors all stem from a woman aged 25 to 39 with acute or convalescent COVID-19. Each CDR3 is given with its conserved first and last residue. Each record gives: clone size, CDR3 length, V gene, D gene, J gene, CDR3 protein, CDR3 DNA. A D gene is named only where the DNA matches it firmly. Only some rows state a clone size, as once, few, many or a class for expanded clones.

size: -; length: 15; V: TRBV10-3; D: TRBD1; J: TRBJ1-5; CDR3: CAISPQNRGHQPQHF; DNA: TGTGCCATCAGTCCTCAGAACAGGGGGCATCAGCCCCAGCATTTT
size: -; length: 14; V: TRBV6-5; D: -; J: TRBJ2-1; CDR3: CASSYRDNGNEQFF; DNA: TGTGCCAGCAGTTACCGGGACAACGGCAATGAGCAGTTCTTC
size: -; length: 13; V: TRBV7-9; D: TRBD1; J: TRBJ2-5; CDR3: CASSLGTGLRQYF; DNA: TGTGCCAGCAGCTTGGGGACAGGTCTGCGGCAGTACTTC
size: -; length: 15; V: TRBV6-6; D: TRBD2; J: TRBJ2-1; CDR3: CASSPTSGSVNEQFF; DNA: TGTGCCAGCAGTCCCACTAGCGGGAGTGTCAATGAGCAGTTCTTC
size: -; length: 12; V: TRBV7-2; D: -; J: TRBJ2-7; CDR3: CASSFQLYEQYF; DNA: TGTGCCAGCAGCTTCCAACTATACGAGCAGTACTTC
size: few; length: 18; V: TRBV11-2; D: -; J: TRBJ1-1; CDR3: CASSLVVGGRAFTTEAFF; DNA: TGTGCCAGCAGCTTAGTGGTCGGGGGGCGCGCATTTACCACTGAAGCTTTCTTT
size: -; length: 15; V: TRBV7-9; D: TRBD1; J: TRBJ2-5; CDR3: CASSLGSTGGETQYF; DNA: TGTGCCAGCAGCTTAGGCTCAACAGGGGGAGAGACCCAGTACTTC
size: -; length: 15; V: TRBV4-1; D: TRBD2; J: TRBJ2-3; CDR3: CASTLAGEGLGTQYF; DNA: TGCGCCAGCACACTAGCGGGAGAGGGATTGGGTACGCAGTATTTT
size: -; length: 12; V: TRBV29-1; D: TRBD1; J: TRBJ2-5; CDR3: CSGTTGPVTQYF; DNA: TGCAGCGGGACGACAGGGCCCGTGACCCAGTACTTC
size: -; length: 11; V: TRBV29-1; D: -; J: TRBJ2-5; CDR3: CSVAGRETQYF; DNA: TGCAGCGTTGCCGGGAGAGAGACCCAGTACTTC
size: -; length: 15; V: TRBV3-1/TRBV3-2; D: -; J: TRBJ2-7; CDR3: CASSQAPLGGYEQYF; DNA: TGTGCCAGCAGCCAGGCTCCCCTAGGGGGCTACGAGCAGTACTTC
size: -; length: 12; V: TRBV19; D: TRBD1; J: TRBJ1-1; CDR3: CASGDRRTEAFF; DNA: TGTGCCAGTGGGGACAGGAGGACTGAAGCTTTCTTT
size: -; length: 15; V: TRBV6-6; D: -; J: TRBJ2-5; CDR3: CASSYPERGQETQYF; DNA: TGTGCCAGCAGTTACCCAGAACGGGGTCAAGAGACCCAGTACTTC
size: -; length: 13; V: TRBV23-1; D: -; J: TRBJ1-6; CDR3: CAGAGEGNSPLHF; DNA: TGCGCCGGGGCGGGAGAAGGGAATTCACCCCTCCACTTT
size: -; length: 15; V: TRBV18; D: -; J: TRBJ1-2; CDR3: CASSLTRNTDYGYTF; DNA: TGTGCCAGCTCACTCACCAGGAATACGGACTATGGCTACACCTTC
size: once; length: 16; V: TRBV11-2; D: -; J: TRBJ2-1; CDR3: CASSLDPGVGYNEQFF; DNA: TGTGCCAGCAGCTTAGACCCGGGAGTCGGGTACAATGAGCAGTTCTTC
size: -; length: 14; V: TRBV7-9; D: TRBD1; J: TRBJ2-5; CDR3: CASSLRTGQETQYF; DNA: TGTGCCAGCAGCTTAAGGACAGGGCAAGAGACCCAGTACTTC
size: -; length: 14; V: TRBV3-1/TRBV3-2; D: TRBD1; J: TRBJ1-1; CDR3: CASSQDQGGRGAFF; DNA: TGTGCCAGCAGCCAAGATCAGGGGGGCAGAGGGGCTTTCTTT
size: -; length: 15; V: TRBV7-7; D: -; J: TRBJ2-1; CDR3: CATSIGLTPYNEQFF; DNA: TGTGCTACCAGCATTGGACTCACCCCCTACAATGAGCAGTTCTTC
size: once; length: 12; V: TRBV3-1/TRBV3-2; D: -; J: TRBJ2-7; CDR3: CASRPPTGEQYF; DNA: TGTGCCAGCAGGCCACCGACTGGCGAGCAGTACTTC
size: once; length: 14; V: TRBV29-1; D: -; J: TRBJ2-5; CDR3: CSVEKGSPGETQYF; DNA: TGCAGCGTTGAAAAAGGCAGCCCGGGGGAGACCCAGTACTTC
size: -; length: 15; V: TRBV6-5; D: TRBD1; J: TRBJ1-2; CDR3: CASIGTGHTNYGYTF; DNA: TGTGCCAGCATAGGGACAGGGCACACTAACTATGGCTACACCTTC
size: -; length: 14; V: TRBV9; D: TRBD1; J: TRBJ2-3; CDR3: CASSRTGLTDTQYF; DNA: TGTGCCAGCAGCCGGACAGGGCTCACAGATACGCAGTATTTT
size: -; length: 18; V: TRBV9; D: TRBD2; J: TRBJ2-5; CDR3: CASSVDGRAGAYQETQYF; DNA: TGTGCCAGCAGCGTAGACGGGCGGGCGGGAGCGTACCAAGAGACCCAGTACTTC
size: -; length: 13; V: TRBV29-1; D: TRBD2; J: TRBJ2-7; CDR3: CSVVASGVSEQYF; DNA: TGCAGCGTTGTGGCTAGCGGGGTGTCGGAGCAGTACTTC
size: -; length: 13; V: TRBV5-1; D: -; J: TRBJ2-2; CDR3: CASSFKNTGELFF; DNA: TGCGCCAGCAGCTTCAAGAACACCGGGGAGCTGTTTTTT
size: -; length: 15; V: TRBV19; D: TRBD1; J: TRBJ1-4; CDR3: CASNTGGSGNEKLFF; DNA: TGTGCCAGCAATACAGGGGGCTCGGGTAATGAAAAACTGTTTTTT
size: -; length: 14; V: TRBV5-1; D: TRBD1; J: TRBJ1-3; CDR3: CASSAGTRGDTIYF; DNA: TGCGCCAGCAGCGCAGGGACCAGGGGGGACACCATATATTTT
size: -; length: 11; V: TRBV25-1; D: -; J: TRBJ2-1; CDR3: CASNEGHEQFF; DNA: TGTGCCAGCAATGAGGGGCATGAGCAGTTCTTC
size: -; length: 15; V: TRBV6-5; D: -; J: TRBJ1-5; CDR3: CASSPTYSSNQPQHF; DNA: TGTGCCAGCAGCCCCACATACAGTAGCAATCAGCCCCAGCATTTT
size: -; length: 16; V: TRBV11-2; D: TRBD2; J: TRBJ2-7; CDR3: CASSSHSGRGSYEQYF; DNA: TGTGCCAGCAGCTCTCATAGCGGGAGAGGGTCCTACGAGCAGTACTTC
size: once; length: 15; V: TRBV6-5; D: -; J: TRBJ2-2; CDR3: CASSVNTVNTGELFF; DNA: TGTGCCAGCAGCGTTAATACAGTTAACACCGGGGAGCTGTTTTTT
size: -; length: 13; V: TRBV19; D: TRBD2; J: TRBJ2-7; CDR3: CASTPSGSYEQYF; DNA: TGTGCCAGTACTCCTAGCGGCTCCTACGAGCAGTACTTC
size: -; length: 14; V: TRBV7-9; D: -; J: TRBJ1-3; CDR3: CASSLGTDRNTIYF; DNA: TGTGCCAGCAGCTTAGGGACAGATAGAAACACCATATATTTT
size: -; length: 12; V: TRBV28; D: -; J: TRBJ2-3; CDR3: CASLGRPDTQYF; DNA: TGTGCCAGCTTGGGCCGGCCAGATACGCAGTATTTT
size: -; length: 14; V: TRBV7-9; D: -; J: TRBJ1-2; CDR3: CASSLSRGDYGYTF; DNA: TGTGCCAGCAGCTTAAGTAGGGGCGACTATGGCTACACCTTC
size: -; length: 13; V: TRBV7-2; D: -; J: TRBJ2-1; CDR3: CASSLGVHNEQFF; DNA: TGTGCCAGCAGCTTAGGAGTCCACAATGAGCAGTTCTTC
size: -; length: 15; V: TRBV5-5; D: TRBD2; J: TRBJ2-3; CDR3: CASSTWTSGADTQYF; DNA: TGTGCCAGCAGCACCTGGACTAGCGGTGCAGATACGCAGTATTTT
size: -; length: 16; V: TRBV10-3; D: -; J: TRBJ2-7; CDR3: CAISEGLATGSYEQYF; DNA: TGTGCCATCAGTGAGGGTTTAGCGACCGGCTCCTACGAGCAGTACTTC
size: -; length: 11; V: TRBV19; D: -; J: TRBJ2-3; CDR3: CASSNSDTQYF; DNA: TGTGCCAGTTCCAATTCAGATACGCAGTATTTT